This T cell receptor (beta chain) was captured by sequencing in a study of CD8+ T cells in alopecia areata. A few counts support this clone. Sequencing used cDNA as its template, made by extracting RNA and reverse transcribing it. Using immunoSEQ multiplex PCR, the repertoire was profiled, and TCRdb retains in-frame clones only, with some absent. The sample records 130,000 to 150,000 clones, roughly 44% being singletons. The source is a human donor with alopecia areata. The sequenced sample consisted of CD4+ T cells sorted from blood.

CDR3 in amino acids: CASHSSYEQYF. CDR3 bases: TGTGCCAGCCACAGCTCCTACGAGCAGTACTTC. J is TRBJ2-7 and V is TRBV6-5; D remains unclear. Per the germline V gene, CDR1 is MNHEY and CDR2 is SVGAGI. V lost 8 bases and J 0 bases, leaving 5 bases between the germline ends. The CDR3 is made up of 11 amino acids.